This T cell receptor (beta chain) was recovered during a study of CD4 T cells in relation to SARS-CoV-2 and coronaviruses. Overall study: PBMCs were cultured with antigen for about eleven days before TCR beta sequencing. The HLA restriction of the shared crossreactive spike epitopes was mapped. Controls used an HIV-1 Nef peptide pool or no peptide.

Study observations and caveats: In around three fifths of donors, memory CD4+ clonotypes crossrecognized SARS-CoV-2 and at least one common cold coronavirus spike.

There are 14 residues in the CDR3. V trimming: 4 bases; J trimming: 8 bases; junction bases outside the gene matches: 10. In germline, CDR1 is ENHRY, CDR2 SYGVKD. CD4+ T cells from unexposed donors were obtained before the COVID-19 pandemic (2011-2018). Isolation of CD4+ T cells took place after around 11 days in culture. Profiling relied on immunoSEQ multiplex PCR, and the TCRdb table lists in-frame clones only, not all of them. The sample has some 16,000 clones; around 73% are singletons. Concerning this clone: Its antigen remains unidentified.

What was sequenced was CD4+ T cells from PBMCs, cultured in vitro. This TCR was sampled from a human donor in good health. The J gene is TRBJ1-2, the V gene TRBV10-3; the match to TRBD1 covers 7 bases. The CDR3 region has the DNA TGTGCCATCAGTGGGTCAGGGGGTGGTTTCGGCTACACCTTC. Its translation: CAISGSGGGFGYTF.